This T cell receptor beta chain was captured by sequencing in a study of cytomegalovirus exposure and HLA in healthy donors listed by TCRdb under 2017. A note on the overall study: In an earlier analysis of 587 of the donors, about 270 Gb of sequence data and 120 million or so unique TCR beta sequences from about 190 million T cells were reported. The study used immunosequencing to profile the T cell repertoires of about 670 subjects and linked those repertoires to cytomegalovirus serostatus. All discovery cohort repertoires had been generated on a single sequencing platform. Along with the approximately 600-subject first cohort, a separate validation cohort of over 90 different subjects was used. Roughly 5 DR-DQ haplotypes were treated as single units for association and clustering because of strong linkage in the cohort. In an earlier analysis of 587 of the donors, high-throughput TCR beta sequencing was used to judge whether each TCR beta V gene segment behaved as functional or pseudogenic. Approximately 310 gigabases of sequencing data and approximately 85 million unique TCR sequences were included in an early release covering about 600 HLA-typed donors. The study combined high-throughput TCR immunosequencing, statistical association of individual TCRs with disease status, and machine learning to predict cytomegalovirus infection status. Both class I and class II loci were covered by HLA typing, at four-digit resolution. To study patterns of TCR occurrence, a later analysis re-analyzed previously published TCR beta repertoires from 700 or so donors and added high-resolution HLA genotyping. Donor age, sex, ethnicity and CMV serostatus were collected together with the repertoire data. The number of typed donors differed by locus: about 620-640 for A, B, C, DRB1 and DQB1; 500 to 550 for DQA1; around 580 for DPA1; and around 450 for DPB1. Across roughly 420 genotyped donors of the cohort, an average of approximately 220,000 unique TCR beta nucleotide sequences per donor were sequenced, and around 20% of those sequences were non-productive. Of the roughly 400 genotyped donors, roughly 80% were placed in the genetic ancestry cluster associated with self-reported Caucasian donors. A later genetic analysis took genome-wide SNP genotypes for about three fifths of the 666 donors and used that subset as a discovery cohort. In the later analysis, no new phenotypic data were used to find candidate immune exposures; instead, reliance was placed on TCR beta sequences and their occurrence across donors. The study aimed to test whether signatures of past pathogen exposure could be identified by cataloging public T cell receptors.

Library preparation employed the immunoSEQ multiplex PCR assay. The multiplex PCR relied on a mix of 60 forward primers for TCR Vbeta segments and 13 reverse primers for TCR Jbeta segments. Amplification of the CDR3 region of rearranged TCR beta genes was performed with a multiplex PCR assay on genomic DNA. The amplified TCR beta libraries were sequenced on the Illumina HiSeq System as 87-base-pair reads. As for the original processing: In a later analysis, approximately 74 million unique TCR beta chains were counted across the approximately 670 repertoires, and roughly 11 million of these chains were shared by at least two donors. A nearest-neighbor algorithm error-corrected the raw reads and collapsed the reads into unique sequences, merging closely related sequences to remove PCR and sequencing errors. V, D and J gene segments were assigned by aligning CDR3 sequences to IMGT reference sequences. For a sequence to be retained, a match of at least six nucleotides was required to both a V gene segment and a J gene segment. A rearrangement counted as productive if the CDR3 had no stop codons and remained in frame with V and J, and every other rearrangement counted as non-productive. CDR3 was defined according to IMGT convention as the region running from the second conserved V-encoded cysteine to the conserved J-encoded phenylalanine. The earlier analysis of approximately 500 of the donors excluded sequences that lacked an unambiguous match to a single V gene segment. An earlier analysis of several hundred of the donors classified V segments as functional when productive rearrangements were above 56.7% and as segregating when the standard deviation between donors was above 5%. A statistical classification framework was built to diagnose cytomegalovirus status from the catalog of TCR beta chain sequences. In a later analysis, TCR nucleotide sequences were compared against IMGT/GENE-DB human TR gene sequences so that V and J genes could be assigned. Using the TCRdist pipeline, a later analysis assigned CDR3 sequences along with most-parsimonious VDJ recombination scenarios. In a later analysis, every TCR beta chain was defined by the combination of its CDR3 amino acid sequence and its V-gene family, and reads without a unique V-gene family were dropped. A later analysis removed 550 to 700 highly shared, low-generation-probability nucleotide sequences to deal with suspected cross-contamination and a sequencing artifact. In a later analysis, a clonal expansion index was calculated for each public chain from normalized within-repertoire ranks of inferred template counts. Generation probabilities in a later analysis came from a VDJ recombination model fitted to out-of-frame rearrangements, and those results were checked against IGoR. Hypergeometric tests were used in a later analysis to score TCR-TCR, TCR-HLA and TCR-CMV co-occurrence, with a repertoire-size bias correction applied to the TCR pairs. False discovery rates were estimated in a later analysis by permuting HLA or CMV assignments 20 times. In a later analysis, co-occurring TCRs were grouped using DBSCAN, with TCRdist sequence similarity added in when clustering inside HLA-allele-positive subsets. For co-occurrence clustering, repertoires with fewer than 30,000 or more than 120,000 public chains were excluded, along with roughly 5 repertoires with anomalous nucleotide sharing. TCRdb holds this immuneACCESS table with in-frame rearrangements only. Some clones are missing; in checked studies, unresolved V genes explain under half, and the rest has no known cause. The V and J calls and clone size were taken over from that table, and D and trimming were inferred from the DNA. A total of approximately 150,000 clones appear in this sample, more than 75% of them only once. Jointly, the top ten make up roughly 2.4% of the sample.

V sheds 6 bases and J sheds 4 bases, leaving 19 bases between their ends. The CDR3 spans 15 residues, from the cysteine through the phenylalanine. CDR3 DNA is the only sequence kept; it has 45 bases, read in frame from the first base. CDR1 and CDR2 are drawn from the germline V gene: SQVTM, ANQGSEA. Concerning this clone itself: Its antigen remains unidentified. Base qualities are not at hand, and no much larger clone is one base apart.

Results and caveats for the whole study, not just this receptor: A further reported finding was that TCR beta sequences accurately predicted the HLA-A and HLA-B alleles for most subjects in the first cohort. The earlier analysis of 450 to 700 of the donors excluded roughly 17 rarely observed V segments, including chromosome 9 orphons, because counts were too low. A total of about 150 TCR beta chains were listed by the study as associated with cytomegalovirus. In a later analysis, HLA-associated TCR beta chains showed more clonal expansion and lower generation probabilities than non-associated chains that were equally common. Broadly in line with IMGT annotations, most TCR beta V segments showed up in productive rearrangements about 87% or about 30% of the time in an earlier analysis of a few hundred of the donors. V-gene and J-gene trimming of TCR beta chains was associated with a missense DCLRE1C variant in a later genetic analysis, and the association was replicated in an independent cohort. A later analysis found that TCR association rates varied across HLA loci, with DRB1 alleles showing the most associated TCRs and HLA-C alleles the fewest. Because some donors lacked HLA typing at each locus, the association tests relied only on the typed subset. This cohort had only TCR beta chains sequenced, and the lack of alpha or paired-chain data limited which features could be detected. The presence/absence analyses assumed that sequencing depth was roughly uniform across donors, and that assumption may not be true. Some IMGT-functional V segments, including TRBV6-2 and TRBV6-3, could not be distinguished by the 87-base-pair reads and were therefore excluded. Specific HLA alleles were associated with about 17,000 TCR beta sequences at a false discovery rate of 0.05 in a later analysis. Correlated functional status among segregating V segments might reflect linkage disequilibrium, but an unknown experimental factor could not be ruled out. The only immune exposure information available for the cohort was CMV serostatus. In vitro tests confirmed that a few of the cytomegalovirus-associated TCR beta chains recognize cytomegalovirus antigens. Most TCR sequences were seen in very few donors, while some public TCRs were found in many individuals. According to a later genetic analysis, donors in an Asian-associated ancestry cluster had fewer N-insertions in productive TCRs than the roughly 670-donor mean. A cluster of highly shared sequence variants was judged likely to represent a technical artifact of the sequencing pipeline. According to a later analysis, most CMV-associated TCR beta chains appeared to be HLA-restricted, and the HLA associations seemed to be driven largely by CMV exposure. In a later analysis, several top co-occurrence clusters were reported to appear linked to parvovirus B19, influenza, CMV and Epstein-Barr virus. The classifier was reported to diagnose cytomegalovirus status with high specificity and sensitivity in both the original and validation cohorts. The authors suggested that the approach could potentially be generalized to other disease states and immunological phenotypes. Assigning TCR associations to individual alleles was difficult when HLA alleles, especially DR and DQ, strongly co-occurred.

The cohort was made up of 650 to 700 healthy bone marrow donors. At the time of sampling, all cohort members were nominally healthy, though unrecorded immune exposures were likely present. The donor was CMV seropositive and was included in the group of almost 300 seropositive cohort members. A peripheral blood sample was collected from each donor, and TCR beta sequencing was performed on peripheral blood mononuclear cells. Genomic DNA extraction from the blood cell samples was performed with the Qiagen DNeasy Blood Extraction Kit. This receptor chain uses TRBV29-1 and TRBJ2-1; TRBD1 is a weak D gene call, 6 bases matching. The sample was PBMCs. This TCR was recovered from a woman under 30 in good health and CMV-seropositive. The DNA reads TGCAGCGTCATACAAGACAGGAAAGGTTACAATGAGCAGTTCTTC. It specifies CSVIQDRKGYNEQFF.